This paragraph covers one T cell receptor (beta chain) sequence. These data are taken from a study of PD-1 blockade in classical Hodgkin lymphoma. Every patient was affected by relapse after autologous stem cell transplantation, while exposure to brentuximab vedotin was not uniform. Profiled with immunoSEQ multiplex PCR; TCRdb holds only in-frame clones, not every one. This table has more than 15,000 clones, about two thirds appearing once. This CDR3 comprises 15 residues. Trimming removed 5 bases at V and 6 bases at J, with 16 bases between. Germline assignment: CDR1 MDHEN and CDR2 SYDVKM. This sequence was found in a human donor with classical Hodgkin lymphoma. The chain uses TRBV28 and TRBJ2-2; D unresolved. Sequenced material: peripheral blood mononuclear cells (PBMCs), taken before the second cycle of nivolumab. The CDR3 DNA reads TGTGCCAGCAGTCCGGGCGCAGCCGGCCCCGGGGAGCTGTTTTTT. Its protein is CASSPGAAGPGELFF.